This section outlines one T cell receptor beta chain sequence together with its context. In the original analysis: Estimation of nucleated cell counts was performed using reference gene primer amplification. Repertoires were generated with immunoSEQ multiplex PCR, while TCRdb's copy carries only in-frame clones and drops some. That table furnishes V, J and clone size, whereas the DNA furnished D and trimming. Of just under 350,000 clones in the sample, about 90% were seen once. The data were taken from a study of blood T cell repertoires in COVID-19. Study-level information: Samples came from the United States, Italy and Spain, spanning acute and convalescent COVID-19. T cells, B-cell-depleted T cells, or PBMCs provided the cDNA or gDNA that served as material.

Germline V CDR1 and CDR2: SEHNR, FQNEAQ (reference sequence). J gave up 0 bases and V 6 bases, and 3 bases lay outside the gene matches. The CDR3 runs 15 residues. This receptor was identified in a woman aged 18 to 35 who had recovered from COVID-19. V and J are TRBV7-9 and TRBJ2-2; 8 positions match TRBD1. Sequencing was performed on peripheral blood. CDR3 protein: CASRRTGSNTGELFF. In nucleotides, the CDR3 is TGTGCCAGCAGGAGGACAGGGTCGAACACCGGGGAGCTGTTTTTT. The full variable domain, with the rest looked up from reference TRBV7-9 and TRBJ2-2, is DTGVSQNPRHKITKRGQNVTFRCDPISEHNRLYWYRQTLGQGPEFLTYFQNEAQLEKSRLLSDRFSAERPKGSFSTLEIQRTEQGDSAMYLCASRRTGSNTGELFFGEGSRLTVL.